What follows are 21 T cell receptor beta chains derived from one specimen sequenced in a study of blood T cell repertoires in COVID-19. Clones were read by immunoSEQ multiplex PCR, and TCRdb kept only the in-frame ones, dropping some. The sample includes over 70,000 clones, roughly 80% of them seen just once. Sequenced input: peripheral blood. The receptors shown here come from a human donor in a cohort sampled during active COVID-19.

CDR3 region: CASRTGDHQPQHF. The CDR3 DNA reads TGTGCCAGCAGAACAGGGGACCATCAGCCCCAGCATTTT. This chain uses TRBV6-5 with TRBJ1-5; 7 bases are a match to TRBD1. The V segment lost 6 bases and the J segment 5 bases; nucleotides outside the gene matches: 4. Germline loops: CDR1 MNHEY, CDR2 SVGAGI. The CDR3 has 13 amino acids.

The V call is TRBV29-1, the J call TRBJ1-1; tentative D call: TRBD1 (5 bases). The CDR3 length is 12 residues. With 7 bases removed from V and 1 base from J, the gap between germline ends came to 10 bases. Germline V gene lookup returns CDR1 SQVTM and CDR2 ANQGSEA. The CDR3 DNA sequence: TGCAGCGGGTGGGACTGGAACACTGAAGCTTTCTTT. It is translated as CSGWDWNTEAFF. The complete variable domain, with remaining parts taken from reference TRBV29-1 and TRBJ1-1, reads SAVISQKPSRDICQRGTSLTIQCQVDSQVTMMFWYRQQPGQSLTLIATANQGSEATYESGFVIDKFPISRPNLTFSTLTVSNMSPEDSSIYLCSGWDWNTEAFFGQGTRLTVV.

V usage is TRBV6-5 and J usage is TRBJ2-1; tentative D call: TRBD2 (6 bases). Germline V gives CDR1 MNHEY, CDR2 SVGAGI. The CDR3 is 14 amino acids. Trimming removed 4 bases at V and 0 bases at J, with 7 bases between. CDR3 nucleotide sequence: TGTGCCAGCAGTTCCGGGAGCTCCTACAATGAGCAGTTCTTC. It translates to CASSSGSSYNEQFF.

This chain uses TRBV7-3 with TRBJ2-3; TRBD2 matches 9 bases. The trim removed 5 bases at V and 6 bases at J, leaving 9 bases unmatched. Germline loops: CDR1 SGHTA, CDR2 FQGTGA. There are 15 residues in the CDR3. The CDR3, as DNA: TGTGCCAGCAGCCCCACTAGCGGGCCGGGGGATACGCAGTATTTT. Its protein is CASSPTSGPGDTQYF.

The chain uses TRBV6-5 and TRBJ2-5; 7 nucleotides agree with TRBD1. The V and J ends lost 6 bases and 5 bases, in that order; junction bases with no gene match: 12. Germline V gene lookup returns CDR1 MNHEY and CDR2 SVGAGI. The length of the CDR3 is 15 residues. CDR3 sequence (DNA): TGTGCCAGCAGCAGAACCGACAGGGTGGCTGAGACCCAGTACTTC. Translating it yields CASSRTDRVAETQYF.

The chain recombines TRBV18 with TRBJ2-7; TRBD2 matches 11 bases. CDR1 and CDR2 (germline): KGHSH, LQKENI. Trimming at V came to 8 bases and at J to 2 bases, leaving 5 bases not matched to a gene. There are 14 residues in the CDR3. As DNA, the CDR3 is TGTGCCAGCGCTAGCGGGGGGACTACCTACGAGCAGTACTTC. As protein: CASASGGTTYEQYF.

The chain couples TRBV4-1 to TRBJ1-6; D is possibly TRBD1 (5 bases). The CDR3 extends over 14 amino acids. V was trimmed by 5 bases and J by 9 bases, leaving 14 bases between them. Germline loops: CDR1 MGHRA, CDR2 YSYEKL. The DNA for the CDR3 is TGCGCCAGCAGCTCCAGGGTGGAGGGTTCACCCCTCCACTTT. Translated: CASSSRVEGSPLHF.

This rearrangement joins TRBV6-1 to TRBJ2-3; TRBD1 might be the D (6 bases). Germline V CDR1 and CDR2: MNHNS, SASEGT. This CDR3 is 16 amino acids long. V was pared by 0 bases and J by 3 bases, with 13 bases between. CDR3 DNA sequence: TGTGCCAGCAGTGAAGCAGTGACAGGATTGACAGATACGCAGTATTTT. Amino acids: CASSEAVTGLTDTQYF.

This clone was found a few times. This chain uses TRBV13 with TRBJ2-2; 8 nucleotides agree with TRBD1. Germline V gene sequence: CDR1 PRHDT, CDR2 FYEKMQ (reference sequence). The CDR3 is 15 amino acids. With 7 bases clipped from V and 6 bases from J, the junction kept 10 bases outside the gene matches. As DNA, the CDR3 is TGTGCCAGCAACAGGAGGCAGGGGGCAGCCGGGGAGCTGTTTTTT. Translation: CASNRRQGAAGELFF.

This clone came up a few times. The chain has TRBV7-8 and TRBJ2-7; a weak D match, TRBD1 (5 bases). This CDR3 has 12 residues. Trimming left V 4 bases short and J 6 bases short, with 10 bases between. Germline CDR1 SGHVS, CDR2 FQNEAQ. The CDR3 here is CASSSGWGEQYF. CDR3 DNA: TGTGCCAGCAGCTCAGGGTGGGGCGAGCAGTACTTC.

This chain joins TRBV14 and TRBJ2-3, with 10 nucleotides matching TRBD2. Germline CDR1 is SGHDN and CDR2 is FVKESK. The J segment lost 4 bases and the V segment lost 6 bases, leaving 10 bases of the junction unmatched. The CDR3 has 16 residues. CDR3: CASSLLAGIGADTQYF. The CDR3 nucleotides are TGTGCCAGCAGTCTACTAGCGGGGATTGGGGCAGATACGCAGTATTTT.

For the CDR3, the DNA is TGTGCCAGCCTCCGGGCTGGAGGAGAGACCCAGTACTTC. Protein: CASLRAGGETQYF. The J gene is TRBJ2-5, the V gene TRBV2; the D gene is possibly TRBD2 (5 bases). Germline V lookup: CDR1 SNHLY, CDR2 FYNNEI. V was trimmed by 8 bases and J by 4 bases, leaving 14 bases between them. CDR3 length: 13 amino acids.

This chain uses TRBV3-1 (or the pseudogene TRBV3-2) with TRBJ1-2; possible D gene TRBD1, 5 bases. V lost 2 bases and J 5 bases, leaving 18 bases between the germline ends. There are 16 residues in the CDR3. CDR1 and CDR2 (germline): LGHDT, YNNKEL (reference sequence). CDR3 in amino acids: CASSQLTAGSGYGYTF. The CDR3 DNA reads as TGTGCCAGCAGCCAATTGACAGCTGGGTCTGGGTATGGCTACACCTTC.

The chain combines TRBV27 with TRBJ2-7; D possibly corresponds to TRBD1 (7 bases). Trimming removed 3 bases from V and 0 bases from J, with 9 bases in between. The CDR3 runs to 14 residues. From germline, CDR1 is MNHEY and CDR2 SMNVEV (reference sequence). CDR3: CASSFRGASYEQYF. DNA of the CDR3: TGTGCCAGCAGTTTCAGGGGGGCCTCCTACGAGCAGTACTTC.

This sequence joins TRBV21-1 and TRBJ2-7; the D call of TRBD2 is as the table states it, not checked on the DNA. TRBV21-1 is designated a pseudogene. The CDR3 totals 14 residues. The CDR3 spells CASPVRGESYEQYF. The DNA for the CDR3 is TGTGCCAGCCCCGTGCGGGGGGAGTCCTACGAGCAGTACTTC.

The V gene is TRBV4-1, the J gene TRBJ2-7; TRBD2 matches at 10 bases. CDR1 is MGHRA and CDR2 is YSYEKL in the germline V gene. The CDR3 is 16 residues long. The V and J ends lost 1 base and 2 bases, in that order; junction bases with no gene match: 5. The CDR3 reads CASSQGIAGGTYEQYF. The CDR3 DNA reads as TGCGCCAGCAGCCAAGGGATAGCGGGGGGCACCTACGAGCAGTACTTC.

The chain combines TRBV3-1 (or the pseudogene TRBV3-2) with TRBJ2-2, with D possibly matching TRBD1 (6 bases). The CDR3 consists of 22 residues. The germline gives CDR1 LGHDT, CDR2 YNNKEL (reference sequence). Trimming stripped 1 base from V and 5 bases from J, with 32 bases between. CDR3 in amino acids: CASSQVLFRTGRVGYRTGELFF. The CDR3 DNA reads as TGTGCCAGCAGCCAAGTTCTTTTTCGTACAGGGCGGGTCGGATACCGAACCGGGGAGCTGTTTTTT.

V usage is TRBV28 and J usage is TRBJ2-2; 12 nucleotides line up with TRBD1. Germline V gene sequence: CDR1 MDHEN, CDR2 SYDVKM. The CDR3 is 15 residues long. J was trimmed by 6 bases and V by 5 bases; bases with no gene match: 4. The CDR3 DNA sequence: TGTGCCAGCAGTCTCGGGACAGGGGGCCCCGGGGAGCTGTTTTTT. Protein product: CASSLGTGGPGELFF.

The CDR3 region has the DNA TGTGCCAGCAGCCAAGATCCTTGGACTAGCGGGGGTGGAGGGGAGACCCAGTACTTC. Protein: CASSQDPWTSGGGGETQYF. The genes are TRBV3-1 (or the pseudogene TRBV3-2) and TRBJ2-5; 13 positions agree with TRBD2. V was pared by 0 bases and J by 5 bases, with 12 bases of the junction left unmatched. The germline gives CDR1 LGHDT, CDR2 YNNKEL (reference sequence). The CDR3 runs 19 residues.

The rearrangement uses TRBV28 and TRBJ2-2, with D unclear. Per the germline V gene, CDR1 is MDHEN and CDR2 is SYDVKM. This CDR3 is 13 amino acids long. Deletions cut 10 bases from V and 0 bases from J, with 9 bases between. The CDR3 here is CAILETNTGELFF. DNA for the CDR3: TGTGCCATCCTCGAGACGAACACCGGGGAGCTGTTTTTT.

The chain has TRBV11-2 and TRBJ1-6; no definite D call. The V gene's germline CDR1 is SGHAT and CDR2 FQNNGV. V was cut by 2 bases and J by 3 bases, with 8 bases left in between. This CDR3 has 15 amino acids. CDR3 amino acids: CASSLNGHYNSPLHF. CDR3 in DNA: TGTGCCAGCAGCTTAAACGGTCACTATAATTCACCCCTCCACTTT.